This entry is about one TCR beta chain. The CDR3 contains 16 residues. Germline assignment: CDR1 SGHAT and CDR2 FQNNGV. Trimming at V came to 6 bases and at J to 2 bases, leaving 13 bases not matched to a gene. These data are taken from a study of T cells in Graves' hyperthyroidism and ophthalmopathy. From RNA transcripts, TCR beta CDR3 regions were amplified. When the TCR CDR3 underwent first-round RT-PCR, the HTBI primer set was used. TCRdb reanalysed the multiplex PCR reads using MiXCR and keeps one entry per CDR3 protein. This sample has about 610,000 distinct CDR3 sequences, with around 15% found just once. Each diagnosis drew on symptoms, thyroxine, TRAb, thyroid ultrasound and orbital computed tomography findings. Using approximately 10 ml of fresh peripheral blood, PBMCs were prepared.

This receptor was taken from a woman aged 40-49 years with Graves' ophthalmopathy. Sequencing was done on a sample of blood. The chain links TRBV11-2 to TRBJ2-7; 7 bases line up with TRBD1. The CDR3 DNA is TGTGCCAGCAGTCCCAAACCCCAACAGGGGCCCTACGAGCAGTACTTC. This codes for CASSPKPQQGPYEQYF.